These 24 T cell receptor beta chains share one sample of origin, sequenced in a study of brain T cells in children with intractable seizures. This table comes from immunoSEQ multiplex PCR, and its TCRdb copy is limited to in-frame clones, with some not included. The table has about 80,000 clones, about 93% seen once; the top ten hold approximately 25%. The specimen comprised peripheral blood, sampled at surgery. Source of these receptors: a girl aged 2 to 9 with Rasmussen encephalitis and intractable seizures.

This chain joins TRBV5-1 and TRBJ1-4, with unresolved D. Germline V gene sequence: CDR1 SGHRS, CDR2 YFSETQ. Trimming removed 4 bases at V and 3 bases at J, with 16 bases between. This CDR3 is built from 16 residues. The CDR3 coding sequence is TGCGCCAGCAGCCGGGGTTCGGCGTGGGCTAATGAAAAACTGTTTTTT. Translation: CASSRGSAWANEKLFF. Based on the CDR3 plus reference TRBV5-1 and TRBJ1-4, the full variable domain is KAGVTQTPRYLIKTRGQQVTLSCSPISGHRSVSWYQQTPGQGLQFLFEYFSETQRNKGNFPGRFSGRQFSNSRSEMNVSTLELGDSALYLCASSRGSAWANEKLFFGSGTQLSVL.

V gene TRBV19 combines with J gene TRBJ2-3; D unclear. The V gene lost 3 bases and the J gene lost 4 bases, with 8 bases spanning the gap. The V gene's germline CDR1 is LNHDA and CDR2 SQIVND (reference sequence). The CDR3 consists of 13 residues. The CDR3 protein is CASSMVDADTQYF. The CDR3, as DNA: TGTGCCAGTAGTATGGTAGACGCAGATACGCAGTATTTT.

Only one count was recorded for this clone. The chain carries TRBV5-5 and TRBJ2-1, with D hard to call. This CDR3 is built from 13 residues. In germline, CDR1 is SGHKS, CDR2 YYEKEE (reference sequence). Trimming removed 0 bases from V and 7 bases from J, with 8 bases in between. CDR3 sequence: CASSLAFWNEQFF. Written as DNA, the CDR3 is TGTGCCAGCAGCTTGGCCTTCTGGAATGAGCAGTTCTTC.

The gene calls are TRBV3-1 (or the pseudogene TRBV3-2) and TRBJ1-1, with D possibly being TRBD1 (6 bases). V lost 7 bases to trimming and J lost 2 bases, with 23 bases between them. The germline CDR1 and CDR2 sequences are LGHDT and YNNKEL (reference sequence). This CDR3 contains 17 residues. The CDR3 DNA sequence: TGTGCCAGCACCGAACCCCGGGGGCGCAGATTAAACACTGAAGCTTTCTTT. It yields the protein CASTEPRGRRLNTEAFF.

This chain joins TRBV18 and TRBJ1-1; no definite D call. Germline CDR1 reads KGHSH; CDR2 reads LQKENI. CDR3 length equals 14 residues. V was trimmed by 2 bases and J by 4 bases, leaving 11 bases between them. In DNA form, the CDR3 reads TGTGCCAGCTCACCAAAAGAGGGCCGCACTGAAGCTTTCTTT. Protein: CASSPKEGRTEAFF. Combining the CDR3 with reference TRBV18 and TRBJ1-1 gives the whole variable domain NAGVMQNPRHLVRRRGQEARLRCSPMKGHSHVYWYRQLPEEGLKFMVYLQKENIIDESGMPKERFSAEFPKEGPSILRIQQVVRGDSAAYFCASSPKEGRTEAFFGQGTRLTVV.

This clone appeared once. This CDR3 is CASSPGTDYGYTF. The DNA for the CDR3 is TGTGCCAGCAGCCCCGGGACAGACTATGGCTACACCTTC. The chain employs TRBV28 and TRBJ1-2, with TRBD1 matching over 7 bases. The CDR3 is 13 amino acids. The V segment lost 6 bases and the J segment 3 bases; nucleotides outside the gene matches: 4. Germline lookup yields CDR1 MDHEN and CDR2 SYDVKM.

V and J are TRBV4-2 and TRBJ2-7; tentative D call: TRBD2 (5 bases). This CDR3 is built from 14 residues. Germline V gene lookup returns CDR1 LGHNA and CDR2 YNFKEQ. The ends were cut back, 0 bases at V and 1 base at J, with 7 bases in the middle. CDR3 sequence: CASSQEGGSYEQYF. The CDR3 bases are TGTGCCAGCAGCCAAGAAGGCGGGTCCTACGAGCAGTACTTC.

This clone was seen once. The chain combines TRBV5-5 with TRBJ1-1; D gene ambiguous. The V end lost 4 bases, the J end lost 0 bases, and 4 bases lay between the germline ends. CDR3 length: 12 amino acids. Germline V gene data show CDR1 as SGHKS and CDR2 as YYEKEE (reference sequence). DNA for the CDR3: TGTGCCAGCAGCACGATGAACACTGAAGCTTTCTTT. Amino acid sequence: CASSTMNTEAFF. Supplemented by reference TRBV5-5 and TRBJ1-1, the full variable domain reads DAGVTQSPTHLIKTRGQQVTLRCSPISGHKSVSWYQQVLGQGPQFIFQYYEKEERGRGNFPDRFSARQFPNYSSELNVNALLLGDSALYLCASSTMNTEAFFGQGTRLTVV.

By share, this clone ranks as medium-sized. V is TRBV27 and J is TRBJ2-3; D possibly corresponds to TRBD2 (5 bases). V lost 6 bases and J 0 bases, leaving 13 bases between the germline ends. CDR3 length equals 15 residues. The V gene's germline CDR1 is MNHEY and CDR2 SMNVEV (reference sequence). The CDR3 sequence is CASRSSPLSTDTQYF. CDR3 coding DNA: TGTGCCAGCAGGTCTAGCCCACTGAGCACAGATACGCAGTATTTT.

The rearrangement links TRBV27 to TRBJ1-3; perhaps TRBD1 as D (5 bases). Germline-derived CDR1 and CDR2 are MNHEY and SMNVEV (reference sequence). Trimming cost V 5 bases and J 1 base, with 15 bases left between them. This CDR3 region has 16 residues. The CDR3 protein is CASSLNGGKSGNTIYF. DNA for the CDR3: TGTGCCAGCAGTCTCAATGGGGGAAAATCTGGAAACACCATATATTTT.

The chain recombines TRBV3-1 (or the pseudogene TRBV3-2) with TRBJ2-1, with TRBD2 matching 8 bases. After removal of 2 bases from V and 8 bases from J, the junction contained 5 bases not matched to a gene. Germline V gives CDR1 LGHDT, CDR2 YNNKEL (reference sequence). The CDR3 sequence is 14 residues long. The CDR3 DNA sequence: TGTGCCAGCAGCCAACGGGGGGGGCTTCATGAGCAGTTCTTC. Amino acid sequence: CASSQRGGLHEQFF.

The rearrangement joins TRBV19 to TRBJ1-2, with D perhaps TRBD1 (5 bases). Trimming stripped 3 bases from V and 7 bases from J, with 12 bases between. Germline V gene sequence: CDR1 LNHDA, CDR2 SQIVND (reference sequence). The CDR3 has 13 residues. CDR3 region: CASSIQGSAGYTF. The CDR3 DNA is TGTGCCAGTAGTATTCAGGGATCGGCTGGCTACACCTTC.

This chain connects TRBV9 to TRBJ1-1, with a tentative D call TRBD1 (5 bases). Trimming stripped 0 bases from V and 4 bases from J, with 13 bases between. Germline CDR1 and CDR2: SGDLS and YYNGEE. The CDR3 contains 15 residues. The CDR3 DNA reads TGTGCCAGCAGCGTAGGCAGCAGGGCGGGCACTGAAGCTTTCTTT. It encodes CASSVGSRAGTEAFF.

This clone was counted a single time. The gene calls are TRBV10-1 and TRBJ2-5; D may correspond to TRBD1 or TRBD2 (5 bases each). The CDR3 is made up of 15 amino acids. Germline V CDR1 and CDR2: WNHNN, SYGVQD (reference sequence). The ends were cut back, 4 bases at V and 3 bases at J, with 15 bases in the middle. The CDR3, as DNA: TGCGCCAGCAGTGGCACGGGACGGTGGGAAGAGACCCAGTACTTC. This sequence encodes CASSGTGRWEETQYF.

The chain joins TRBV30 to TRBJ1-4, with TRBD1 as a possible D gene (5 bases). This CDR3 has 13 residues. Looked up from germline, CDR1 is GTSNPN and CDR2 is SVGIG (reference sequence). V was cut by 8 bases and J by 7 bases, with 17 bases left in between. CDR3 residues: CAGIKGRGEKLFF. The DNA for the CDR3 is TGTGCCGGAATTAAGGGGCGAGGTGAAAAACTGTTTTTT.

V usage is TRBV18 and J usage is TRBJ2-1; 14 nucleotides align to TRBD2. From germline, CDR1 is KGHSH and CDR2 LQKENI. V shed 3 bases and J 6 bases; nucleotides not matched to a gene: 1. The CDR3 covers 15 residues. Here the CDR3 DNA reads TGTGCCAGCTCACCGGGACTAGCGGGGGTCAATGAGCAGTTCTTC. Translation gives CASSPGLAGVNEQFF.

The chain carries TRBV28 and TRBJ2-1; TRBD1 aligns across 7 bases. The V gene's germline CDR1 is MDHEN and CDR2 SYDVKM. V lost 5 bases, J lost 0 bases, and 4 bases stayed unmatched. The CDR3 length is 15 residues. CDR3 sequence reads: CASSPGTASYNEQFF. The CDR3 nucleotides read TGTGCCAGCAGTCCAGGGACAGCCTCCTACAATGAGCAGTTCTTC.

This chain links TRBV4-1 with TRBJ1-1; TRBD1 matches 7 bases. CDR3 length: 17 amino acids. Germline V CDR1 and CDR2: MGHRA, YSYEKL. With 0 bases clipped from V and 1 base from J, the junction kept 8 bases outside the gene matches. As DNA, the CDR3 is TGCGCCAGCAGCCAAGATTCCCCCACAGGGGCGAACACTGAAGCTTTCTTT. Amino acid sequence: CASSQDSPTGANTEAFF.

This clone came up once. This chain links TRBV30 with TRBJ2-2, with unresolved D. The CDR3 runs 14 residues. The germline V gene has CDR1 GTSNPN and CDR2 SVGIG (reference sequence). The V gene lost 6 bases and the J gene lost 0 bases, with 11 bases spanning the gap. In DNA form, the CDR3 reads TGTGCCTGCTTAGGGCACTCGAACACCGGGGAGCTGTTTTTT. This encodes CACLGHSNTGELFF. The entire variable domain, with the rest obtained from reference TRBV30 and TRBJ2-2, is as follows: SQTIHQWPATLVQPVGSPLSLECTVEGTSNPNLYWYRQAAGRGLQLLFYSVGIGQISSEVPQNLSASRPQDRQFILSSKKLLLSDSGFYLCACLGHSNTGELFFGEGSRLTVL.

J is TRBJ2-7 and V is TRBV7-9; TRBD2 agrees at 12 bases. The germline V gene has CDR1 SEHNR and CDR2 FQNEAQ (reference sequence). This CDR3 contains 15 residues. V trimming: 7 bases; J trimming: 8 bases; junction bases outside the gene matches: 12. CDR3 DNA: TGTGCCAGCAACCTAGAAGAGACTAGCGGGAGACAGCAGTACTTC. It encodes CASNLEETSGRQQYF.

V usage is TRBV29-1 and J usage is TRBJ1-1; maybe TRBD1 (6 bases). Germline CDR1 SQVTM, CDR2 ANQGSEA. With 7 bases removed from V and 1 base from J, the gap between germline ends came to 10 bases. The CDR3 length is 12 residues. The CDR3 bases are TGCAGCGGTGTGGGACAGAACACTGAAGCTTTCTTT. It codes for CSGVGQNTEAFF.

CDR3 sequence reads: CASSSPPLTDTQYF. DNA for the CDR3: TGTGCCAGCAGTTCTCCTCCCTTGACTGATACGCAGTATTTT. The V call is TRBV28, the J call TRBJ2-3; D is uncertain. Germline loops: CDR1 MDHEN, CDR2 SYDVKM. The V gene lost 4 bases and the J gene lost 6 bases, with 14 bases spanning the gap. CDR3 length: 14 amino acids.

This chain links TRBV11-2 with TRBJ2-7, with D perhaps matching TRBD1 (6 bases). The CDR3 is made up of 13 amino acids. CDR1 and CDR2 (germline): SGHAT, FQNNGV. Trimming stripped 6 bases from V and 2 bases from J, with 11 bases between. The CDR3 DNA is TGTGCCAGCAGGGGGGACATTACCTACGAGCAGTACTTC. Amino acid sequence: CASRGDITYEQYF.

V is TRBV7-2 and J is TRBJ2-6; no definite D call. Per the germline V gene, CDR1 is SGHTA and CDR2 is FQGNSA. This CDR3 has 16 residues. Trimming took off 7 bases at V and 2 bases at J, with 15 bases between the two ends. CDR3 sequence reads: CASNTQRVAGANVLTF. Here the CDR3 DNA reads TGTGCCAGCAACACACAAAGGGTGGCTGGGGCCAACGTCCTGACTTTC.